A single sample is the source of the 4 T cell receptor beta chains below, sequenced in a study of vaccination effects on CD4 cells after COVID-19. Sequenced by immunoSEQ multiplex PCR; TCRdb stores in-frame clones only, minus some. The sample holds about 40,000 clones, more than 60% seen once. Under the ViraFEST assay, PBMC were stimulated with viral peptide pools so that antigen-specific CD4+ T cells expanded. Sequencing was performed afterwards. The culture ran for approximately nine days before CD4+ T cells were isolated. According to the study, vaccine recipients showed no prior SARS-CoV-2 infection and negative nucleocapsid antibodies. Antigens for these TCRs are unknown. The source was CD4+ T cells from PBMCs cultured with SARS-CoV-2 spike peptides, collected before COVID-19 vaccination. Every receptor here comes from a human donor who received a COVID-19 vaccine.

The V gene is TRBV5-5, the J gene TRBJ1-2; 8 nucleotides align to TRBD1. CDR3 length equals 16 residues. Trimming at V came to 0 bases and at J to 3 bases, leaving 7 bases not matched to a gene. CDR1 and CDR2 (germline): SGHKS, YYEKEE (reference sequence). In DNA, the CDR3 is TGTGCCAGCAGCTTGGCCCAGGGGGCGAAGGACTATGGCTACACCTTC. Translated: CASSLAQGAKDYGYTF.

The V gene is TRBV6-5, the J gene TRBJ2-7, with D unclear. The length of the CDR3 is 14 residues. The ends were cut back, 6 bases at V and 4 bases at J, with 16 bases in the middle. CDR1 and CDR2 from the germline V gene are MNHEY and SVGAGI. The CDR3 here is CASRIVLSVYEQYF. The CDR3 DNA sequence: TGTGCCAGCAGAATTGTTTTATCGGTGTACGAGCAGTACTTC.

This chain connects TRBV13 to TRBJ2-3; 8 bases line up with TRBD2. This CDR3 region has 16 residues. Germline V gene data show CDR1 as PRHDT and CDR2 as FYEKMQ (reference sequence). V shed 0 bases, J shed 3 bases, and the junction held 5 bases outside the gene matches. CDR3 nucleotide sequence: TGTGCCAGCAGCTTAGGCCTGGGACTAGGAACAGATACGCAGTATTTT. It encodes CASSLGLGLGTDTQYF. The whole variable domain, remainder taken from reference TRBV13 and TRBJ2-3, is AAGVIQSPRHLIKEKRETATLKCYPIPRHDTVYWYQQGPGQDPQFLISFYEKMQSDKGSIPDRFSAQQFSDYHSELNMSSLELGDSALYFCASSLGLGLGTDTQYFGPGTRLTVL.

This chain joins TRBV4-2 and TRBJ1-2; maybe TRBD1 (6 bases). The ends were cut back, 2 bases at V and 5 bases at J, with 21 bases in the middle. CDR3 length: 17 residues. CDR1 is LGHNA and CDR2 is YNFKEQ in the germline V gene. The chain's CDR3 is CASSQSGAQTAGYGYTF. The CDR3 nucleotides are TGTGCCAGCAGCCAATCAGGGGCCCAGACCGCGGGTTATGGCTACACCTTC.